This TCR beta chain was obtained from a study of T-cell reconstitution after alpha-beta-depleted transplantation in children. Study findings and constraints: Reports say that about two months after transplant, the alpha-beta T cells came out of several hundred graft clones that had expanded.

Preparation of the TCRbeta library involved a method that used unique molecular identifiers. One entry per CDR3 protein results from TCRdb running MiXCR on the PCR reads. The sample carries under 850,000 distinct CDR3 sequences, about an eighth recorded once. As regards this clonotype: The antigen remains undetermined.

The V and J ends lost 4 bases and 4 bases, in that order; junction bases with no gene match: 9. The CDR3 runs 15 residues. Germline assignment: CDR1 SGHRS and CDR2 YFSETQ. J is TRBJ2-3 and V is TRBV5-1; 7 nucleotides agree with TRBD2. Here the sequenced sample was PBMCs, taken before TCRalphabeta/CD19-depleted stem cell transplant. This TCR was sampled from a girl between 2 and 10 years old with congenital amegakaryocytic thrombocytopenia, due to receive a stem cell transplant. Here the CDR3 DNA reads TGCGCCAGCAGCCCCGCTACTAGCGCCTCAGATACGCAGTATTTT. It translates to CASSPATSASDTQYF.